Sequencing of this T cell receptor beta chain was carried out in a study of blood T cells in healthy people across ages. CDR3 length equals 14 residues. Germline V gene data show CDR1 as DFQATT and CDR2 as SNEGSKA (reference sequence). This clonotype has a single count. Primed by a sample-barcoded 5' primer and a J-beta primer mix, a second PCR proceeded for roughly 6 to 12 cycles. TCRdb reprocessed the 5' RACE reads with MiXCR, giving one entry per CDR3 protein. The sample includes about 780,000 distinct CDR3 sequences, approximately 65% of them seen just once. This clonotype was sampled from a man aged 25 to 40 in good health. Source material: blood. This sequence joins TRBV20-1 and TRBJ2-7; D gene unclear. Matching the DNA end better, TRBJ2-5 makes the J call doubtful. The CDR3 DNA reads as TGCAGTGCTAGACTGGGTAGACCGTTAGAGACCCAGTACTTC. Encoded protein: CSARLGRPLETQYF.